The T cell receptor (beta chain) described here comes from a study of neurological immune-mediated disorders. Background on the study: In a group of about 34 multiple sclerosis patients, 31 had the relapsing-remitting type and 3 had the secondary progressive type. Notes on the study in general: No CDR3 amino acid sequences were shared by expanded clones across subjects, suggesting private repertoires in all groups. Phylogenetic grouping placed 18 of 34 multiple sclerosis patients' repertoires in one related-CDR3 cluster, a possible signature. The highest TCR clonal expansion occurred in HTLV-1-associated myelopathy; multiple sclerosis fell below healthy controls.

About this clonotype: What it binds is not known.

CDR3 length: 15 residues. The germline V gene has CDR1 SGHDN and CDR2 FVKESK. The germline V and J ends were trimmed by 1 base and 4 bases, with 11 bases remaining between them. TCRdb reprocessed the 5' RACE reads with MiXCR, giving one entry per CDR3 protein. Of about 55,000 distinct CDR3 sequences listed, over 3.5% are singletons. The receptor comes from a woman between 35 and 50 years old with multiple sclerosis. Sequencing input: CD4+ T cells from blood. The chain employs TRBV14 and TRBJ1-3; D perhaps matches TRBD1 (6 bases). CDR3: CASSQGQAAGNTIYF. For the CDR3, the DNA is TGTGCCAGCAGCCAAGGACAGGCGGCAGGAAACACCATATATTTT.